In this sample, the clone carrying this T cell receptor (beta chain) turned up a few times. Its antigen is not known. This specimen comes from a study of T cell repertoires in cytomegalovirus infection. In TCRdb, the reads were re-called with MiXCR into one record per CDR3 protein. The sample lists hundreds of thousands of distinct CDR3 sequences; roughly a third were seen once. The CDR3 sequence is 14 residues long. The V and J ends lost 6 bases and 4 bases respectively, with 15 bases between them. Germline CDR1 is SEHNR and CDR2 is FQNEAQ (reference sequence). The chain uses TRBV7-9 and TRBJ1-2, with TRBD1 as a possible D gene (6 bases). The sample was cultured PBMCs, taken from culture after CMV antigen stimulation. The source of this sequence is a human donor in good health (CMV status not recorded). Some clones in this sample may be carry-over from other donors' samples. CDR3 in DNA: TGTGCCAGCAGACGGACAGCCGAGCTCTATGGCTACACCTTC. Translating it yields CASRRTAELYGYTF.